These T cell receptor beta chains were read from a single sample in a study of shared clonotypes between healthy human individuals. Assay: immunoSEQ multiplex PCR; the TCRdb copy retains only in-frame clones and omits some. The repertoire holds about 2 million clones, with just under 95% as singletons. Sequencing was done on a sample of naive CD8+ T cells sorted from blood. The receptors stem from a man between 18 and 29 years old in good health. The CDR3 runs from the conserved cysteine through the conserved F or W. The order of the fields is CDR3 protein, CDR3 DNA, clone size, D gene, J gene, V gene. D genes are given only for firm matches. A clone size is listed for some rows: how often the clone was seen (once, few, many), or a class if it is expanded.

CASSQELAEAYEQYF	TGCGCCAGCAGCCAAGAGTTGGCGGAAGCCTACGAGCAGTACTTC	NA	NA	TRBJ2-7	TRBV4-1
CASSHPYETGGEQFF	TGTGCCAGCAGCCATCCTTACGAGACAGGGGGTGAGCAGTTCTTC	NA	TRBD1	TRBJ2-1	TRBV7-9
CASSLVGGSNTEAFF	TGTGCCAGCAGCTTAGTGGGAGGGTCAAACACTGAAGCTTTCTTT	NA	NA	TRBJ1-1	TRBV11-2
CASSHREGVGYTF	TGTGCCAGCAGTCACCGGGAGGGCGTTGGCTACACCTTC	few	NA	TRBJ1-2	TRBV6-5
CASSLAEGAPTEAFF	TGCGCCAGCAGCTTGGCGGAGGGGGCGCCGACTGAAGCTTTCTTT	NA	TRBD1	TRBJ1-1	TRBV5-1
CASSELGGANYGYTF	TGTGCCAGCAGTGAACTTGGAGGGGCCAACTATGGCTACACCTTC	NA	NA	TRBJ1-2	TRBV6-1
CASSTPKGRTQETQYF	TGTGCCAGCAGCACCCCCAAGGGCAGGACCCAAGAGACCCAGTACTTC	NA	NA	TRBJ2-5	TRBV9
CASSFVGGPADTQYF	TGTGCCAGCAGCTTCGTGGGAGGGCCCGCAGATACGCAGTATTTT	NA	TRBD2	TRBJ2-3	TRBV7-2
CAPRDRQSGNTIYF	TGTGCCCCACGAGACAGGCAATCTGGAAACACTATATATTTT	NA	NA	TRBJ1-3	TRBV30
CASSSTDGTLETQYF	TGTGCCAGCAGTTCGACTGACGGGACTCTAGAGACCCAGTACTTC	once	NA	TRBJ2-5	TRBV27
CAISERLAGEGDTQYF	TGTGCCATCAGTGAGAGGCTAGCGGGAGAAGGAGATACGCAGTATTTT	once	TRBD2	TRBJ2-3	TRBV10-3
CASSPTGLNTEAFF	TGTGCCAGCAGTCCGACAGGGTTGAACACTGAAGCTTTCTTT	NA	TRBD1	TRBJ1-1	TRBV27
CASSNRDSERTYGYTF	TGTGCCAGCAGCAATCGGGACAGCGAAAGGACCTATGGCTACACCTTC	NA	TRBD1	TRBJ1-2	TRBV11-2
CASPKRTNTEAFF	TGTGCCTCCCCCAAGAGGACGAACACTGAAGCTTTCTTT	once	NA	TRBJ1-1	TRBV30
CASSLLSRDRGLWEQYF	TGTGCCAGCAGCTTACTATCAAGGGACAGGGGGCTGTGGGAGCAGTACTTC	once	TRBD1	TRBJ2-7	TRBV5-6
CASSLDRGNYGYTF	TGTGCCAGCAGCCTGGACAGGGGAAACTATGGCTACACCTTC	NA	TRBD1	TRBJ1-2	TRBV27
CASSVGPGETQYF	TGTGCCAGCAGCGTAGGGCCGGGAGAGACCCAGTACTTC	NA	NA	TRBJ2-5	TRBV9
CASSPDGQYHQETQYF	TGCGCCAGCAGCCCGGATGGACAGTATCACCAAGAGACCCAGTACTTC	NA	NA	TRBJ2-5	TRBV5-1
CASSLVTGGEKLFF	TGTGCCAGCAGCTTAGTCACGGGAGGGGAAAAACTGTTTTTT	NA	NA	TRBJ1-4	TRBV7-9
CASILAGSSTDTQYF	TGTGCCAGCATATTAGCGGGGTCTAGCACAGATACGCAGTATTTT	NA	TRBD2	TRBJ2-3	TRBV2
CASSAGTGGEVEQYF	TGTGCCAGCAGCGCCGGGACAGGGGGCGAAGTCGAGCAGTACTTC	NA	TRBD1	TRBJ2-7	TRBV7-6
CASSLSTDSGNTIYF	TGCGCCAGCAGCCTTTCGACAGACTCTGGAAACACCATATATTTT	NA	NA	TRBJ1-3	TRBV4-1
CATSGGSYEQYF	TGTGCCACCTCGGGCGGGTCCTACGAGCAGTACTTC	once	NA	TRBJ2-7	TRBV28
CASSEAGGPDTQYF	TGCGCCAGCAGCGAAGCGGGGGGCCCAGATACGCAGTATTTT	NA	TRBD2	TRBJ2-3	TRBV5-1
CASSFAGRLTDTQYF	TGTGCCAGCAGCTTCGCGGGGAGACTCACAGATACGCAGTATTTT	NA	NA	TRBJ2-3	TRBV7-9
CASRGGNTQYF	TGTGCCAGCAGAGGCGGAAATACGCAGTATTTT	NA	NA	TRBJ2-3	TRBV6-5
CASRGPTDTQYF	TGTGCCAGCAGGGGGCCCACAGATACGCAGTATTTT	NA	NA	TRBJ2-3	TRBV28
CASSLLVGGVSSYEQYF	TGTGCCAGCAGCTTATTAGTGGGCGGGGTGAGCTCCTACGAGCAGTACTTC	NA	NA	TRBJ2-7	TRBV7-9
CASSFAGTAYEQYF	TGTGCCAGCAGTTTTGCAGGGACCGCCTACGAGCAGTACTTC	NA	NA	TRBJ2-7	TRBV28
CASSPSGGVKTYEQYF	TGTGCCAGCAGTCCCTCGGGGGGGGTGAAAACCTACGAGCAGTACTTC	NA	TRBD2	TRBJ2-7	TRBV27
CATIARGLAGASTDTQYF	TGTGCCACTATCGCTAGGGGACTAGCGGGAGCTAGCACAGATACGCAGTATTTT	once	TRBD2	TRBJ2-3	TRBV2
CATSSGAGAFF	TGTGCCACCAGCTCGGGGGCGGGAGCTTTCTTT	NA	NA	TRBJ1-1	TRBV15
CASSQDWGRGKNIQYF	TGCGCCAGCAGCCAAGATTGGGGGCGAGGCAAAAACATTCAGTACTTC	NA	NA	TRBJ2-4	TRBV4-3
CASSQPEHSNYGYTF	TGTGCCAGCAGCCAACCTGAACACAGCAACTATGGCTACACCTTC	NA	NA	TRBJ1-2	TRBV5-6
CASSFLRTADEQYF	TGTGCCAGCAGTTTCCTGAGGACAGCCGACGAGCAGTACTTC	NA	NA	TRBJ2-7	TRBV28
CASSELATEQFF	TGTGCCAGCAGTGAACTGGCAACTGAGCAGTTCTTC	NA	NA	TRBJ2-1	TRBV6-1
CATSTGTSGRVGQETQYF	TGTGCCACCAGCACCGGGACTAGCGGGAGAGTCGGGCAAGAGACCCAGTACTTC	NA	TRBD2	TRBJ2-5	TRBV15
CASSPYSDSEQYF	TGTGCCAGCAGTCCGTACTCTGACAGCGAGCAGTACTTC	NA	NA	TRBJ2-7	TRBV13
CASSPEGTGGYTF	TGTGCCAGCAGCCCAGAAGGAACGGGGGGCTACACCTTC	NA	NA	TRBJ1-2	TRBV2
CASSLGPPARASTDTQYF	TGTGCCAGCAGCTTAGGGCCTCCGGCCAGGGCAAGCACAGATACGCAGTATTTT	once	NA	TRBJ2-3	TRBV11-2
CASSIQLAGGDEQFF	TGTGCCAGTAGTATACAGCTGGCGGGAGGGGATGAGCAGTTCTTC	few	TRBD2	TRBJ2-1	TRBV19
CASSSHRVLDTEAFF	TGTGCCAGCAGTAGCCACAGGGTACTAGACACTGAAGCTTTCTTT	NA	NA	TRBJ1-1	TRBV6-6
CASSSAAGVDNEQFF	TGTGCCAGCAGTTCAGCAGCGGGAGTGGATAATGAGCAGTTCTTC	NA	TRBD2	TRBJ2-1	TRBV6-5
CASSLEPVSTEQFF	TGTGCTAGCAGCTTAGAGCCAGTATCCACTGAGCAGTTCTTC	once	NA	TRBJ2-1	TRBV7-7
CASSLGAGTLAYEQYF	TGTGCCAGCAGTCTAGGGGCCGGGACTTTAGCCTACGAGCAGTACTTC	NA	NA	TRBJ2-7	TRBV13
CASQGYGYTF	TGTGCCAGCCAAGGTTATGGCTACACCTTC	NA	NA	TRBJ1-2	TRBV6-6
CASSPLGVDEQYF	TGCGCCAGCAGCCCCCTAGGGGTCGACGAGCAGTACTTC	NA	NA	TRBJ2-7	TRBV5-1